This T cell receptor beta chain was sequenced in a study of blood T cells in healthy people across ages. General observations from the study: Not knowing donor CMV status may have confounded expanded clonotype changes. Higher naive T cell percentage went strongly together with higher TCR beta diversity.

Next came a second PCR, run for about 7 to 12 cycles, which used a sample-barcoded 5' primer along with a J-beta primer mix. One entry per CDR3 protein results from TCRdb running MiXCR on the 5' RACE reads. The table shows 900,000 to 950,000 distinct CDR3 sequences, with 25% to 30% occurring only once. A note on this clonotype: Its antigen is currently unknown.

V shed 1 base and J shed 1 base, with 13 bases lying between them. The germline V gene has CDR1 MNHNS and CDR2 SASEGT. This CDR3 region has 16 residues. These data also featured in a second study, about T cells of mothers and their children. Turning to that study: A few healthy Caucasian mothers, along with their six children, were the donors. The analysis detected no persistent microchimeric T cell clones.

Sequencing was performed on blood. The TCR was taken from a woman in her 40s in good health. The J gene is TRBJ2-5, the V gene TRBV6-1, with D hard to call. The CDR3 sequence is CASSEGSGVTQETQYF. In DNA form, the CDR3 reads TGTGCCAGCAGTGAAGGTTCGGGCGTAACCCAAGAGACCCAGTACTTC.